This T cell receptor (beta chain) appears in the sequencing data of a study of shared clonotypes between healthy human individuals. Study-wide results and caveats: Clonotype sharing among donors, it was expected, would be affected by sequencing depth.

This clone has a single count. Antigen: not known. V gave up 0 bases and J gave up 0 bases, with 15 bases separating them. Germline V gene sequence: CDR1 SGHDN, CDR2 FVKESK. The CDR3 consists of 17 residues. There were no recent acute infections or vaccinations among the donors, who were healthy HIV-negative adults. Profiled with immunoSEQ multiplex PCR; TCRdb holds only in-frame clones, not every one. Of a few hundred thousand clones in the sample, around two thirds were seen once. Sequencing was done on a sample of memory CD4+ T cells sorted from blood. The subset is: CD45RA-negative fraction. This chain connects TRBV14 to TRBJ2-7; D is perhaps TRBD2 (5 bases). This sequence originates from a man aged 30-40 years in good health. The CDR3 region is CASSQDLSPGYSYEQYF. Written as DNA, the CDR3 is TGTGCCAGCAGCCAAGATTTATCCCCGGGATACTCCTACGAGCAGTACTTC.